A single sample gave rise to the 13 T cell receptor beta chains below, sequenced in a study of blood T cell repertoires in COVID-19. Clones were read by immunoSEQ multiplex PCR, and TCRdb kept only the in-frame ones, dropping some. The sample shows roughly 150,000 clones, roughly nine tenths of them seen only once. Source material: peripheral blood. These receptors were taken from a woman aged 40 to 50 with acute or convalescent COVID-19.

J is TRBJ1-6 and V is TRBV6-1; possibly TRBD1 for D (5 bases). Germline V gene lookup returns CDR1 MNHNS and CDR2 SASEGT. V lost 4 bases to trimming and J lost 5 bases, with 12 bases between them. The CDR3 has 15 residues. The CDR3 bases are TGTGCCAGCAGTGTAGCGACAGAGAATAATTCACCCCTCCACTTT. Translating it yields CASSVATENNSPLHF.

This clone was seen only a few times. This chain links TRBV6-2 or TRBV6-3 with TRBJ1-4, with 7 nucleotides matching TRBD1. Germline V gene data show CDR1 as MNHEY and CDR2 as SVGEGT. J gave up 2 bases and V 2 bases, and 8 bases lay outside the gene matches. The CDR3 has 17 residues. In DNA, the CDR3 is TGTGCCAGCAGTTACCTGCCAGACAGGGTTACTAATGAAAAACTGTTTTTT. Protein product: CASSYLPDRVTNEKLFF.

The chain links TRBV30 to TRBJ1-2, with 7 bases identical to TRBD1. CDR3 length equals 14 residues. Losses at the gene ends were 0 bases for V and 8 bases for J; bases not matched to a gene: 9. CDR1 and CDR2 (germline): GTSNPN, SVGIG (reference sequence). The CDR3 coding sequence is TGTGCCTGGAGTGTAACCGGGCAGGGGGTCGGCTACACCTTC. This encodes CAWSVTGQGVGYTF.

The CDR3 DNA reads as TGTGCCAGCAGCCCCCAGGGCCTCTATGGCTACACCTTC. Translated, it gives CASSPQGLYGYTF. The V and J genes are TRBV5-6 and TRBJ1-2, with D perhaps matching TRBD1 (5 bases). Germline values: CDR1 SGHDT, CDR2 YYEEEE. The CDR3 sequence is 13 residues long. V lost 4 bases, J lost 4 bases, and 11 bases lay in between.

The chain employs TRBV27 and TRBJ2-7; a weak D match, TRBD1 (6 bases). From germline, CDR1 is MNHEY and CDR2 SMNVEV (reference sequence). The CDR3 sequence is 15 residues long. The germline V and J ends were trimmed by 6 bases and 2 bases, with 17 bases remaining between them. The CDR3 DNA follows: TGTGCCAGCAGGAACTACAGGGTTCAGCCCTACGAGCAGTACTTC. It codes for CASRNYRVQPYEQYF.

The chain combines TRBV5-4 with TRBJ2-2, with TRBD1 matching 7 bases. The CDR3 is 14 amino acids. The J segment lost 2 bases and the V segment lost 8 bases, leaving 6 bases of the junction unmatched. Germline V gene data show CDR1 as SGHNT and CDR2 as YYREEE (reference sequence). The CDR3 nucleotides read TGTGCCAGTCGAGAGGGGGCAAACACCGGGGAGCTGTTTTTT. Translated, it gives CASREGANTGELFF.

The gene calls are TRBV2 and TRBJ2-5, with TRBD2 identical over 9 bases. This CDR3 contains 15 residues. Germline CDR1 is SNHLY and CDR2 is FYNNEI. Trimming at V came to 4 bases and at J to 9 bases, leaving 12 bases not matched to a gene. In nucleotides, the CDR3 is TGTGCCAGCAGTGTTGTTAGCGGGGGCCAAGGGGCCCAGTACTTC. Amino acids: CASSVVSGGQGAQYF.

The chain carries TRBV3-1 (or the pseudogene TRBV3-2) and TRBJ1-4; 7 bases are a match to TRBD1. V lost 3 bases and J lost 8; bases outside the gene matches: 6. The CDR3 extends over 14 amino acids. The germline gives CDR1 LGHDT, CDR2 YNNKEL (reference sequence). The DNA of the CDR3 is TGTGCCAGCAGCCAGCGACAGGGCTTGGAAAAACTGTTTTTT. Protein product: CASSQRQGLEKLFF.

The DNA of the CDR3 is TGTGCCAGCAGCACGGGACTAGCGGGATTTGCGACAGATACGCAGTATTTT. This gives the protein CASSTGLAGFATDTQYF. The rearrangement uses TRBV7-2 and TRBJ2-3; 13 positions match TRBD2. There are 17 residues in the CDR3. J gave up 3 bases and V 5 bases, and 8 bases lay outside the gene matches. Per the germline V gene, CDR1 is SGHTA and CDR2 is FQGNSA.

This rearrangement joins TRBV30 to TRBJ1-4; D is perhaps TRBD1 (6 bases). Trimming removed 0 bases from V and 8 bases from J, with 16 bases in between. This CDR3 has 15 residues. Germline values: CDR1 GTSNPN, CDR2 SVGIG (reference sequence). CDR3 residues: CAWSVIRTAGEKLFF. The CDR3 nucleotides read TGTGCCTGGAGTGTAATTAGGACAGCCGGAGAAAAACTGTTTTTT. Together with reference TRBV30 and TRBJ1-4, the CDR3 gives the full variable domain: SQTIHQWPATLVQPVGSPLSLECTVEGTSNPNLYWYRQAAGRGLQLLFYSVGIGQISSEVPQNLSASRPQDRQFILSSKKLLLSDSGFYLCAWSVIRTAGEKLFFGSGTQLSVL.

This rearrangement joins TRBV19 to TRBJ2-7; D is unresolved. The germline CDR1 and CDR2 sequences are LNHDA and SQIVND (reference sequence). The CDR3 totals 14 residues. Trimming cost V 4 bases and J 4 bases, with 14 bases left between them. The CDR3 sequence is CASSKTMELYEQYF. The CDR3, as DNA: TGTGCCAGTAGTAAAACAATGGAGCTTTACGAGCAGTACTTC.

V usage is TRBV27 and J usage is TRBJ1-2; D ambiguous. V lost 3 bases to trimming and J lost 2 bases, with 10 bases between them. This CDR3 has 14 residues. Germline CDR1 reads MNHEY; CDR2 reads SMNVEV (reference sequence). CDR3 amino acids: CASSFRILNYGYTF. The CDR3 DNA sequence: TGTGCCAGCAGTTTCAGAATCTTAAACTATGGCTACACCTTC.

The J gene is TRBJ1-1, the V gene TRBV6-6, with a possible D match to TRBD1 (5 bases). V lost 4 bases to trimming and J lost 2 bases, with 11 bases between them. This CDR3 has 14 residues. Germline V gene sequence: CDR1 MNHNY, CDR2 SVGAGI (reference sequence). This CDR3 is CASSSTRGNTEAFF. The CDR3 region has the DNA TGTGCCAGCAGTTCGACTAGGGGTAACACTGAAGCTTTCTTT.